A selection of T cell receptor beta chains follows, all from one sample in a study of blood T cell repertoires in COVID-19. Clones were read by immunoSEQ multiplex PCR, and TCRdb kept only the in-frame ones, dropping some. The sample includes approximately 250,000 clones, around 88% of them seen just once. The sequenced sample was PBMCs or T cells enriched from blood (not recorded which). Every receptor here comes from a woman aged 35 to 49 with acute COVID-19. CDR3s include the opening cysteine and the closing phenylalanine or tryptophan. D genes are given only for firm matches. Size is omitted from some rows. Given values are once, few, many or a class for expanded clones.

TGCGCCAGCCGACAGGGGGCGGGTGAAAAACTGTTTTTT	CASRQGAGEKLFF	TRBJ1-4	TRBV5-1	TRBD1	NA
TGTGCCAGCAGCCGGGACAGTTCCCTCTATGGCTACACCTTC	CASSRDSSLYGYTF	TRBJ1-2	TRBV7-3	TRBD1	NA
TGTGCCAGTAGTAGTCAGGGGGTATGGACTGAAGCTTTCTTT	CASSSQGVWTEAFF	TRBJ1-1	TRBV19	TRBD1	NA
TGTGCCATCAGTGAGTCGGGCCCAAAGAACACTGAAGCTTTCTTT	CAISESGPKNTEAFF	TRBJ1-1	TRBV10-3	NA	NA
TGCGGGGGGTTATGGACTGAAGCTTTCTTT	CGGLWTEAFF	TRBJ1-1	TRBV29-1	NA	many
TGTGCCAGCAGCCCTCTTAGCGGGGAGCGTGATACGCAGTATTTT	CASSPLSGERDTQYF	TRBJ2-3	TRBV7-2	TRBD2	NA
TGTGCCAGTACCTTTAATGAGCAGTTCTTC	CASTFNEQFF	TRBJ2-1	TRBV19	NA	few
TGTGCCAGCAGCCCGAGAGGAGGGGCGGGTGGAAACACCATATATTTT	CASSPRGGAGGNTIYF	TRBJ1-3	TRBV9	NA	NA
TGTGCCAGCAGCTTGGCCGGAGGGTTGAACACTGAAGCTTTCTTT	CASSLAGGLNTEAFF	TRBJ1-1	TRBV5-4	NA	once
TGTGCCAGCAGCCAGCAACCCTTTGGACAGACTAATGAAAAACTGTTTTTT	CASSQQPFGQTNEKLFF	TRBJ1-4	TRBV4-2	NA	NA
TGTGCCAGCAGTGGACAAGTTGATGGCTACACCTTC	CASSGQVDGYTF	TRBJ1-2	TRBV2	NA	NA
TGTGCCAGCAGCTTAACCGGGACAGGGGACAATCAGCCCCAGCATTTT	CASSLTGTGDNQPQHF	TRBJ1-5	TRBV7-9	TRBD1	many
TGTGCCAGCTCCCCCAGCCTCGACAGGGGAAATCAGCCCCAGCATTTT	CASSPSLDRGNQPQHF	TRBJ1-5	TRBV18	TRBD1	NA
TGTGCCAGCAGTTACGGCCAGGGGGACACTGAAGCTTTCTTT	CASSYGQGDTEAFF	TRBJ1-1	TRBV6-5	TRBD1	NA
TGTGCCTGGACGGCAATACCAGGAAAATATGGCTACACCTTC	CAWTAIPGKYGYTF	TRBJ1-2	TRBV30	NA	NA
TGTGCCAGCAGTGCTACAGGGCGTAGAAATCAGCCCCAGCATTTT	CASSATGRRNQPQHF	TRBJ1-5	TRBV28	NA	NA
TGTGCTAGTGACGAGGAGGGAGGGCAAGATACGCAGTATTTT	CASDEEGGQDTQYF	TRBJ2-3	TRBV12-5	TRBD2	NA
TGTGCCTGGAGTCCTAACAGAAACACTGAAGCTTTCTTT	CAWSPNRNTEAFF	TRBJ1-1	TRBV30	NA	NA
TGTGCCAGCAGCCAAGATCCCTCGGGGATCCCTCGAAATACCAATGAGCAGTTCTTC	CASSQDPSGIPRNTNEQFF	TRBJ2-1	TRBV3-1/TRBV3-2	NA	NA
TGTGCCAGCAGTTTGAGGGTTGACTATCGCTACACCTTC	CASSLRVDYRYTF	TRBJ1-2	TRBV6-5	NA	NA
TGTGCCAGCTCATCGACTAGCAAGAATGAGCAGTTCTTC	CASSSTSKNEQFF	TRBJ2-1	TRBV18	TRBD2	NA
TGCGCCAGCAGCTTATTAGAGGTTCAAGGGGCCAACGTCCTGACTTTC	CASSLLEVQGANVLTF	TRBJ2-6	TRBV5-1	NA	NA
TGTGCCAGCAGGGACTCGGGAGGACTGTTTTTT	CASRDSGGLFF	TRBJ1-4	TRBV2	NA	NA
TGCAGCGTTGAAGATTGGGGAGACACTGAAGCTTTCTTT	CSVEDWGDTEAFF	TRBJ1-1	TRBV29-1	NA	NA
TGTGCTAGTGGTCCAGGACAGGGGGATGAAAAACTGTTTTTT	CASGPGQGDEKLFF	TRBJ1-4	TRBV12-5	TRBD1	once
TGTGCCAGAAGCTTAGTGACAGGGGGTGCGGGTCAGCCCCAGCATTTT	CARSLVTGGAGQPQHF	TRBJ1-5	TRBV7-5	NA	NA
TGTGCCAGTGAAAGGAGCAGTGAGAACACTGAAGCTTTCTTT	CASERSSENTEAFF	TRBJ1-1	TRBV19	NA	NA
TGTGCCAGCAGTAATCGGGGGATCGGGGCTGAAGCTTTCTTT	CASSNRGIGAEAFF	TRBJ1-1	TRBV6-5	NA	NA
TGTGCCAGCAGCGTACCTTTCCAGGGGGTACCGAGTGATGAGCAGTTCTTC	CASSVPFQGVPSDEQFF	TRBJ2-1	TRBV7-8	TRBD1	once
TGTGCCAGCAGTGAAGGACTAGCGCCAAGGACCCAGTACTTC	CASSEGLAPRTQYF	TRBJ2-5	TRBV2	TRBD2	NA
TGTGCCAGCTCACCACCGGAGGCAGGGGGCGCCTATGGCTACACCTTC	CASSPPEAGGAYGYTF	TRBJ1-2	TRBV18	TRBD1	NA
TGTGCCAGCACCACTAGTGTTCACAATGAGCAGTTCTTC	CASTTSVHNEQFF	TRBJ2-1	TRBV12-3/TRBV12-4	NA	NA
TGTGCCAGCAGCTTAGTTCTGGCCGGACACCCCACCATTGCCAGGGACATTCAGTACTTC	CASSLVLAGHPTIARDIQYF	TRBJ2-4	TRBV11-3	NA	NA
TGCAGCGCAGAGGTGGATCTTGGCTACACCTTC	CSAEVDLGYTF	TRBJ1-2	TRBV29-1	NA	NA
TGTGCCAGCCGCCCCTCGGGGACTAGTAACACCGGGGAGCTGTTTTTT	CASRPSGTSNTGELFF	TRBJ2-2	TRBV27	TRBD2	NA
TGTGCCAGCACGGGGGGTGGGGGGGCTAGCGGCAAAAACATTCAGTACTTC	CASTGGGGASGKNIQYF	TRBJ2-4	TRBV2	NA	NA
TGTGCCAGCAGCTCTTACGGGACTAGCGAGAATGAGCAGTTCTTC	CASSSYGTSENEQFF	TRBJ2-1	TRBV11-2	TRBD2	once
TGTGCCAGTAGTATAGAGCCGGGACAGGGAGATGGCTACACCTTC	CASSIEPGQGDGYTF	TRBJ1-2	TRBV19	TRBD1	NA
TGTGCCAGTAGTTCCGGGAGTGCCTACAATGAGCAGTTCTTC	CASSSGSAYNEQFF	TRBJ2-1	TRBV19	NA	NA
TGTGCCAGCAGCTTACTGGGGACAGGGCACAATGAGCAGTTCTTC	CASSLLGTGHNEQFF	TRBJ2-1	TRBV7-3	TRBD1	NA